This T cell receptor (beta chain) is drawn from a study of blood T cell repertoires in COVID-19. In the study overall: Both acute and convalescent COVID-19 samples were obtained from the United States, Italy and Spain. PBMCs, B-cell-depleted T cells, or T cells provided the cDNA or gDNA that made up the material.

Original analysis: From reference gene primer amplification, estimates of nucleated cell counts were derived. Sequencing used immunoSEQ multiplex PCR; TCRdb keeps in-frame clones, though not all of them. That table supplies the V and J calls and clone size; D and trimming were determined from the DNA. The sample lists about 200,000 clones; 82% were seen once. Those who participated ranged in age from 18 to 89 years and resided in about two dozen US areas. Germline-derived CDR1 and CDR2 are ENHRY and SYGVKD. V dropped 10 bases and J dropped 0; count of bases not matched to a gene: 4. The CDR3 covers 15 residues.

The V and J genes are TRBV10-3 and TRBJ1-3, with 12 nucleotides matching TRBD1. The sequence derives from an older woman with acute COVID-19. The sequencing sample was made of PBMCs or T cells enriched from blood (not recorded which). This chain's CDR3 is CATRDRGLSGNTIYF. CDR3 DNA sequence: TGTGCCACACGGGACAGGGGGCTCTCTGGAAACACCATATATTTT.